A single sample is the source of the 18 T cell receptor beta chains below, sequenced in a study of blood T cells in healthy people across ages. Using a J-beta primer mix together with a sample-barcoded 5' primer, a second PCR was run for roughly 6 to 12 cycles. TCRdb re-called the 5' RACE reads through MiXCR, storing one row per CDR3 protein. Seen here are fewer than 800,000 distinct CDR3 sequences, 20% to 30% observed once, and the top ten hold more than 8%. The same sample was also used in a study of T cells of mothers and their children.

The sample taken for sequencing was blood. All receptors derive from a boy aged 5-17 years in good health.

V and J are TRBV9 and TRBJ1-2, with unresolved D. V lost 1 base and J 3 bases, leaving 22 bases between the germline ends. The CDR3 totals 18 residues. Germline CDR1 reads SGDLS; CDR2 reads YYNGEE. The CDR3 nucleotides read TGTGCCAGCAGCGTACATTATATTCTGTCGGGGTCCTACTATGGCTACACCTTC. Translation gives CASSVHYILSGSYYGYTF.

In its sample, this clonotype was seen a few times. The chain couples TRBV24-1 to TRBJ2-1; 15 bases match TRBD2. Trimming removed 4 bases from V and 4 bases from J; junction bases left unmatched: 7. Germline CDR1 and CDR2: KGHDR and SFDVKD. The CDR3 runs to 18 residues. In DNA, the CDR3 is TGTGCCACCAGTGACCCCGGACTAGCGGGAGGGCGATACAATGAGCAGTTCTTC. Translation: CATSDPGLAGGRYNEQFF.

The genes are TRBV2 and TRBJ2-1; D gene ambiguous. Looked up from germline, CDR1 is SNHLY and CDR2 is FYNNEI. The CDR3 is 15 amino acids. Trimming removed 3 bases at V and 0 bases at J, with 9 bases between. The CDR3 protein is CASSDVASSYNEQFF. CDR3 nucleotide sequence: TGTGCCAGCAGTGATGTTGCCAGCTCCTACAATGAGCAGTTCTTC.

The chain recombines TRBV6-5 with TRBJ2-7; 7 bases fit TRBD1. The germline gives CDR1 MNHEY, CDR2 SVGAGI. The trim removed 1 base at V and 0 bases at J, leaving 3 bases unmatched. This CDR3 has 15 amino acids. CDR3 residues: CASSYLGQDSYEQYF. The CDR3, as DNA: TGTGCCAGCAGTTACTTAGGACAGGACTCCTACGAGCAGTACTTC.

The rearrangement uses TRBV27 and TRBJ2-6; 7 positions match TRBD2. This CDR3 has 17 residues. The J segment lost 4 bases and the V segment lost 2 bases, leaving 8 bases of the junction unmatched. Germline V gene lookup returns CDR1 MNHEY and CDR2 SMNVEV (reference sequence). The CDR3 DNA reads as TGTGCCAGCAGTTTAGGTGGGAGGGCCCTCGGGGCCAACGTCCTGACTTTC. Protein sequence: CASSLGGRALGANVLTF.

This rearrangement joins TRBV9 to TRBJ2-1; 8 nucleotides line up with TRBD2. This CDR3 has 16 amino acids. Germline trimming cut 0 bases from V and 5 bases from J; bases unmatched to any gene: 7. Per the germline V gene, CDR1 is SGDLS and CDR2 is YYNGEE. CDR3: CASSVGVGGGHNEQFF. DNA for the CDR3: TGTGCCAGCAGCGTAGGAGTCGGGGGGGGCCACAATGAGCAGTTCTTC.

This clonotype was counted only a few times. The rearrangement links TRBV4-3 to TRBJ2-5, with TRBD1 matching 8 bases. The J call may be wrong; the DNA end is better matched by TRBJ2-7. The CDR3 runs to 16 residues. Germline assignment: CDR1 LGHNA and CDR2 YSLEER. The CDR3 protein is CASSQPLRGQAYEQYF. CDR3 sequence (DNA): TGCGCCAGCAGCCAACCCCTTAGGGGACAGGCGTACGAGCAGTACTTC.

This clonotype was seen only a few times. V gene TRBV7-2 combines with J gene TRBJ1-1, with D maybe TRBD1 (6 bases). V shed 5 bases and J shed 2 bases, with 9 bases lying between them. There are 13 residues in the CDR3. Germline CDR1 is SGHTA and CDR2 is FQGNSA. The CDR3 DNA follows: TGTGCCAGCAGCACAGGGTTTAACACTGAAGCTTTCTTT. It codes for CASSTGFNTEAFF. The full variable domain, its missing parts supplied by reference TRBV7-2 and TRBJ1-1, is GAGVSQSPSNKVTEKGKDVELRCDPISGHTALYWYRQSLGQGLEFLIYFQGNSAPDKSGLPSDRFSAERTGGSVSTLTIQRTQQEDSAVYLCASSTGFNTEAFFGQGTRLTVV.

The chain carries TRBV29-1 and TRBJ1-2; D unresolved. V dropped 4 bases and J dropped 4 bases, with 7 bases sitting between them. The CDR3 is 11 residues long. Germline loops: CDR1 SQVTM, CDR2 ANQGSEA. The CDR3 reads CSVGWGYGYTF. The CDR3 DNA reads TGCAGCGTTGGCTGGGGCTATGGCTACACCTTC. Supplemented by reference TRBV29-1 and TRBJ1-2, the full variable domain reads SAVISQKPSRDICQRGTSLTIQCQVDSQVTMMFWYRQQPGQSLTLIATANQGSEATYESGFVIDKFPISRPNLTFSTLTVSNMSPEDSSIYLCSVGWGYGYTFGSGTRLTVV.

With respect to this clonotype: One junction end does not reproduce the germline sequence, and a read error may be involved. The chain has TRBV7-9 and TRBJ2-5; 8 bases fit TRBD1. This CDR3 region has 16 residues. Germline CDR1 is SEHNR and CDR2 is FQNEAQ (reference sequence). The CDR3 protein is CASSFYETGAGDEQSF. CDR3 DNA sequence: TGTGCCAGCAGCTTTTACGAGACAGGGGCTGGGGATGAGCAGTCCTTC. Full variable domain (remainder filled in from reference TRBV7-9 and TRBJ2-5): DTGVSQNPRHKITKRGQNVTFRCDPISEHNRLYWYRQTLGQGPEFLTYFQNEAQLEKSRLLSDRFSAERPKGSFSTLEIQRTEQGDSAMYLCASSFYETGAGDEQSFGPGTRLLVL.

This clonotype was seen many times. The genes are TRBV20-1 and TRBJ2-3; D remains ambiguous. Between the trimmed V and J ends, which lost 8 bases and 3 bases, there was a span of 12 bases. The CDR3 has 12 amino acids. The germline CDR1 and CDR2 sequences are DFQATT and SNEGSKA (reference sequence). This chain's CDR3 is CSTPGQTDTQYF. In DNA form, the CDR3 reads TGCAGTACACCCGGGCAGACAGATACGCAGTATTTT.

This clonotype was observed a few times. The V gene is TRBV29-1, the J gene TRBJ2-1; possible D gene TRBD1, 6 bases. CDR3 size: 12 residues. Germline CDR1 is SQVTM and CDR2 is ANQGSEA. Trimming removed 7 bases at V and 10 bases at J, with 17 bases between. The CDR3 DNA reads as TGCAGCGCTATACAGGGTCCGCGGGAGCAGTTCTTC. Protein product: CSAIQGPREQFF.

This clonotype has just a few counts. V gene TRBV2 combines with J gene TRBJ1-5, with 7 positions matching TRBD1. V gave up 4 bases and J gave up 3 bases; unmatched junction bases: 3. The CDR3 has 14 amino acids. CDR1 is SNHLY, CDR2 FYNNEI, per germline. CDR3 nucleotides: TGTGCCAGCAGTGGGACAGGACTCAATCAGCCCCAGCATTTT. It encodes CASSGTGLNQPQHF.

This clonotype was seen a handful of times. The chain has TRBV29-1 and TRBJ2-3, with TRBD2 matching over 10 bases. The CDR3 runs 15 residues. CDR1 and CDR2 from the germline V gene are SQVTM and ANQGSEA. The trim removed 0 bases at V and 6 bases at J, leaving 6 bases unmatched. CDR3 protein: CSVEDGTSEADTQYF. The CDR3 DNA sequence: TGCAGCGTTGAAGACGGGACTAGCGAGGCGGATACGCAGTATTTT.

This clonotype was recorded a few times. The gene calls are TRBV25-1 and TRBJ1-1; D ambiguous. The CDR3 loop spans 11 amino acids. Germline V gives CDR1 MGHDK, CDR2 SYGVNS. The V and J ends lost 8 bases and 9 bases respectively, with 13 bases between them. CDR3 coding DNA: TGTGCCAGCCTATTATGGGATAAAGCTTTCTTT. Its translation: CASLLWDKAFF.

The chain has TRBV3-1 and TRBJ2-4; 7 positions match TRBD2. In germline, CDR1 is LGHDT, CDR2 YNNKEL (reference sequence). This CDR3 region has 17 residues. V shed 1 base, J shed 1 base, and the junction held 7 bases outside the gene matches. The CDR3 is CASSQVVIGRAKNIQYF. The CDR3 coding sequence is TGTGCCAGCAGCCAAGTTGTAATCGGGAGGGCCAAAAACATTCAGTACTTC.

The rearrangement uses TRBV7-2 and TRBJ1-2; the D gene is possibly TRBD1 (5 bases). The CDR3 runs 15 residues. The germline V and J ends were trimmed by 5 bases and 8 bases, with 21 bases remaining between them. CDR1 SGHTA and CDR2 FQGNSA come from the germline V gene. CDR3 sequence (DNA): TGTGCCAGCAGCCCCGGGACGGGGGTACGGGGAGGCTACACCTTC. It is translated as CASSPGTGVRGGYTF.

CDR3 in DNA: TGTGCCAGTAGCAAGGACTTTACTAATGAGCAGTTCTTC. Its protein is CASSKDFTNEQFF. The chain carries TRBV19 and TRBJ2-1, with D tentatively TRBD2 (5 bases). In germline, CDR1 is LNHDA, CDR2 SQIVND (reference sequence). Trimming took 6 bases from V and 7 from J, leaving 13 bases between them. The CDR3 runs to 13 residues.